This entry lists 14 T cell receptor beta chains sequenced from one sample in a study of cytomegalovirus exposure and HLA in healthy donors. Amplification used 60 Vbeta primers and 13 Jbeta primers. Measured with immunoSEQ multiplex PCR; TCRdb has only the in-frame clones, and not every one. The sample contains over 150,000 clones, roughly three quarters of which appear only once. The sequenced material came from PBMCs. The receptors derive from a man aged 55 to 69 in good health and CMV-seronegative.

The CDR3 reads CATSERGRELGNEQFF. The CDR3, as DNA: TGTGCCACCAGCGAGAGAGGGCGGGAGTTGGGCAATGAGCAGTTCTTC. V and J are TRBV15 and TRBJ2-1, with TRBD2 matching over 7 bases. Germline CDR1 LNHNV, CDR2 YYDKDF (reference sequence). There are 16 residues in the CDR3. The V segment lost 5 bases and the J segment 6 bases; nucleotides outside the gene matches: 13.

The chain combines TRBV10-2 with TRBJ1-5, with 9 bases matching TRBD1. The CDR3 length is 16 residues. Trimming cost V 2 bases and J 7 bases; bases outside gene matches: 9. CDR1 and CDR2 from the germline V gene are WSHSY and SAAADI. This chain's CDR3 is CASSEQDRGISQPQHF. In DNA, the CDR3 is TGCGCCAGCAGTGAGCAAGACAGGGGGATAAGCCAGCCCCAGCATTTT.

This chain uses TRBV18 with TRBJ2-7; TRBD2 aligns across 10 bases. Germline lookup yields CDR1 KGHSH and CDR2 LQKENI. CDR3 size: 15 residues. Germline trimming cut 6 bases from V and 3 bases from J; bases unmatched to any gene: 8. CDR3 DNA: TGTGCCAGCTCCCGATCTAGCGGGGGCTACTACGAGCAGTACTTC. Its translation is CASSRSSGGYYEQYF.

This clone was detected a few times. J is TRBJ1-1 and V is TRBV7-9; unclear D gene. The CDR3 is 15 amino acids. CDR1 SEHNR and CDR2 FQNEAQ come from the germline V gene (reference sequence). V lost 5 bases and J lost 3, with 16 bases in between. The CDR3 sequence: CASSLSGGTYTEAFF. The CDR3 DNA reads TGTGCCAGCAGCCTTTCTGGAGGCACTTACACTGAAGCTTTCTTT.

This clone came up a few times. The V and J genes are TRBV18 and TRBJ1-5; 7 nucleotides match TRBD1. With V trimmed by 2 bases and J by 5 bases, 6 bases remained unmatched. Per the germline V gene, CDR1 is KGHSH and CDR2 is LQKENI. The CDR3 covers 15 residues. DNA for the CDR3: TGTGCCAGCTCACCATCGAAGGGGGCACATCAGCCCCAGCATTTT. As protein: CASSPSKGAHQPQHF.

The chain combines TRBV28 with TRBJ2-6, with D perhaps matching TRBD1 (6 bases). V was clipped by 7 bases and J by 2 bases, with 12 bases between them. From germline, CDR1 is MDHEN and CDR2 SYDVKM. CDR3 length equals 15 residues. DNA of the CDR3: TGTGCCAGCAAAACAGGGTCCGCTGGGGCCAACGTCCTGACTTTC. Encoded protein: CASKTGSAGANVLTF.

This clone occurred once. The rearrangement links TRBV7-3 to TRBJ2-3; a weak D match, TRBD2 (5 bases). Germline CDR1 SGHTA, CDR2 FQGTGA. The V gene lost 5 bases and the J gene lost 2 bases, with 20 bases spanning the gap. This CDR3 has 17 amino acids. Written as DNA, the CDR3 is TGTGCCAGCAGCCCGCGGAGGACGGGTGGACTCACAGATACGCAGTATTTT. It encodes CASSPRRTGGLTDTQYF.

This clone showed up just a few times. The chain has TRBV5-4 and TRBJ1-2, with 12 bases that match TRBD1. The CDR3 has 15 residues. Germline V gives CDR1 SGHNT, CDR2 YYREEE (reference sequence). The V gene end was trimmed by 4 bases and the J gene end by 7 bases; junction bases not matched to a gene: 8. In DNA, the CDR3 is TGTGCCAGCAGCGGAACCGGGACAGGGGGCGGTGGCTACACCTTC. Translation gives CASSGTGTGGGGYTF.

The chain uses TRBV11-1 and TRBJ2-5, with 8 bases that match TRBD1. CDR3 size: 18 residues. Per the germline V gene, CDR1 is SGHAT and CDR2 is FQDESV (reference sequence). J lost 1 base, V lost 8 bases, and 18 bases had no gene match. This chain's CDR3 is CASAGPPGGQGIQETQYF. The CDR3 DNA is TGTGCCAGCGCAGGGCCGCCCGGCGGACAGGGCATCCAAGAGACCCAGTACTTC.

The chain has TRBV5-4 and TRBJ2-3; 7 nucleotides agree with TRBD2. Germline V gene lookup returns CDR1 SGHNT and CDR2 YYREEE (reference sequence). The CDR3 sequence is 13 residues long. Unmatched junction bases numbered 6, after V lost 5 bases and J lost 6 bases. This chain's CDR3 is CASRGGQKDTQYF. The CDR3 DNA follows: TGTGCCAGCAGGGGAGGGCAGAAGGATACGCAGTATTTT.

This chain joins TRBV11-2 and TRBJ2-1, with D maybe TRBD2 (6 bases). Trimming removed 5 bases at V and 2 bases at J, with 16 bases between. This CDR3 region has 16 residues. Germline V gene lookup returns CDR1 SGHAT and CDR2 FQNNGV. CDR3 bases: TGTGCCAGCAGCCGGCTAGGAGGAGGGGCCTACAATGAGCAGTTCTTC. This encodes CASSRLGGGAYNEQFF.

The chain employs TRBV18 and TRBJ2-5; 10 bases line up with TRBD2. Judging by the DNA end, TRBJ2-7 fits better; the J call may be wrong. Germline lookup yields CDR1 KGHSH and CDR2 LQKENI. This CDR3 region has 15 residues. CDR3 amino acids: CASSPRLAGTYEQYF. The CDR3 DNA reads as TGTGCCAGCTCACCAAGACTAGCGGGTACCTACGAGCAGTACTTC.

The rearrangement uses TRBV4-1 and TRBJ2-5; 7 bases match TRBD1. Germline-derived CDR1 and CDR2 are MGHRA and YSYEKL. This CDR3 has 15 amino acids. The junction had 10 bases not matched to a gene; V was cut back by 5 bases and J by 4 bases. CDR3 in DNA: TGCGCCAGCAGCACGGGTCGACAGGGTGGAGAGACCCAGTACTTC. This encodes CASSTGRQGGETQYF.

The chain carries TRBV6-6 and TRBJ2-1; the D gene is possibly TRBD2 (6 bases). Trimming removed 7 bases at V and 6 bases at J, with 7 bases between. CDR1 is MNHNY and CDR2 is SVGAGI in the germline V gene (reference sequence). This CDR3 spans 11 amino acids. The CDR3 region has the DNA TGTGCCAGCAACGGGGGCAATGAGCAGTTCTTC. Protein: CASNGGNEQFF.